The text below deals with one TCR beta chain. The CDR3 consists of 13 residues. Trimming pared 6 bases from V and 7 bases from J, leaving 12 bases between. Germline V gene lookup returns CDR1 KGHSH and CDR2 LQKENI. As originally analysed: Quantification of nucleated cells was approximated via reference gene primer amplification. Sequencing used immunoSEQ multiplex PCR; TCRdb keeps in-frame clones, though not all of them. V, J and clone size are taken as reported in that table, and D and trimming were inferred from the DNA itself. Of around 210,000 clones listed, roughly 85% are singletons. This sample is part of a study of blood T cell repertoires in COVID-19. Study-wide context: Sites in the United States, Italy and Spain provided acute and convalescent COVID-19 samples.

The Seattle site enrolled patients during active infection and followed them longitudinally. The chain has TRBV18 and TRBJ1-4, with D possibly being TRBD1 (6 bases). This sequence originates from a man between 50 and 59 years old with COVID-19, enrolled during active disease. The source material was peripheral blood. The CDR3 DNA is TGTGCCAGCTCCCCTCCGGACAGTGAAAAACTGTTTTTT. Its translation: CASSPPDSEKLFF. Variable domain in full (rest from reference TRBV18 and TRBJ1-4): NAGVMQNPRHLVRRRGQEARLRCSPMKGHSHVYWYRQLPEEGLKFMVYLQKENIIDESGMPKERFSAEFPKEGPSILRIQQVVRGDSAAYFCASSPPDSEKLFFGSGTQLSVL.